The clone carrying this TCR beta chain is a singleton in its sample. This CDR3 spans 14 amino acids. Germline-derived CDR1 and CDR2 are SGHRS and YFSETQ. V was shortened by 0 bases and J by 7 bases, with 11 bases between the two germline ends. Researchers ran the PCR with 60 Vbeta and 13 Jbeta primers. In the original workflow: As a later analysis found, there were about 80 million unique TCR beta chains, of which roughly 11 million were shared. Profiling relied on immunoSEQ multiplex PCR, and the TCRdb table lists in-frame clones only, not all of them. That table is the source of V, J and clone size, and D and trimming were worked out from the DNA. The repertoire holds under 200,000 clones, with about 80% as singletons. This record belongs to a study of cytomegalovirus exposure and HLA in healthy donors.

This sequence was found in a woman between 35 and 50 years old in good health and CMV-seronegative. Material: PBMCs. V usage is TRBV5-1 and J usage is TRBJ2-1; a possible D gene is TRBD2 (6 bases). The CDR3 is CASSLAGRRNEQFF. DNA of the CDR3: TGCGCCAGCAGCTTGGCGGGGAGGCGGAATGAGCAGTTCTTC.